The sequence of this T cell receptor beta chain was determined in a study of post-analysis software for immune sequencing data. The overall study: Disease courses included relapsing-remitting, secondary progressive and progressive-relapsing multiple sclerosis. The study's findings and limits: When compared against controls, multiple sclerosis patients showed significantly lower normalized Chao1 diversity. Five TRBV segments, TRBV5-6, TRBV5-1 and TRBV20-1 among them, were found more frequent in patients than controls.

In this sample, this clonotype turned up a few times. Its target is unknown. Unique molecular identifiers were present in the TCR beta cDNA libraries. Input populations of 1 to 10 million T cells gave rise to approximately 480,000 cDNA molecules. TCRdb recomputed calls from the PCR reads with MiXCR, one row per CDR3 protein. The data contain roughly 800,000 distinct CDR3 sequences, 25% to 30% of them singletons. From germline, CDR1 is DFQATT and CDR2 SNEGSKA (reference sequence). The CDR3 covers 11 residues. The sequence was obtained from a girl aged 10-17 years with multiple sclerosis. Sequencing was performed on blood. The V gene is TRBV20-1, the J gene TRBJ2-7, with D unresolved. Matching the DNA end better, TRBJ2-5 makes the J call doubtful. The CDR3 sequence is CSGKEGKTQYF. CDR3 sequence (DNA): TGCAGTGGTAAAGAAGGCAAGACCCAGTACTTC.